These 11 T cell receptor beta chains were all obtained from the same sample, sequenced in a study of cytomegalovirus exposure and HLA in healthy donors. PCR primers comprised 60 Vbeta and 13 Jbeta primers. Using immunoSEQ multiplex PCR, the repertoire was profiled, and TCRdb retains in-frame clones only, with some absent. The sample shows 150,000 to 200,000 clones, more than 65% of them seen only once. The sample comprised PBMCs. The receptors here all came from a woman in her thirties in good health and CMV-seropositive.

The chain has TRBV10-2 and TRBJ2-7, with unresolved D. V was trimmed by 4 bases and J by 4 bases, leaving 14 bases between them. Per the germline V gene, CDR1 is WSHSY and CDR2 is SAAADI. The CDR3 runs 14 residues. The CDR3 loop reads CASSGRLPPYEQYF. The DNA for the CDR3 is TGCGCCAGCAGTGGTAGACTCCCCCCATACGAGCAGTACTTC.

The DNA for the CDR3 is TGTGCCAGCAGCCCGCCCGAGGCCGAAGTTCATGGCTACACCTTC. Protein product: CASSPPEAEVHGYTF. The rearrangement links TRBV7-9 to TRBJ1-2, with D uncertain. This CDR3 contains 15 residues. Trimming took off 5 bases at V and 6 bases at J, with 19 bases between the two ends. The germline V gene encodes CDR1 SEHNR and CDR2 FQNEAQ (reference sequence).

The J gene is TRBJ1-5, the V gene TRBV7-9, with D possibly matching TRBD1 (5 bases). The CDR3 extends over 14 amino acids. The V gene's germline CDR1 is SEHNR and CDR2 FQNEAQ (reference sequence). V dropped 1 base and J dropped 5 bases, with 9 bases sitting between them. In DNA form, the CDR3 reads TGTGCCAGCAGCTTAGGGCAGGGTCATCAGCCCCAGCATTTT. Encoded protein: CASSLGQGHQPQHF.

In nucleotides, the CDR3 is TGTGCCACCAGCAGGCCCGGGACTAGCGGGAGCCTCTTTGACGAAGAGCAGTACTTC. It yields the protein CATSRPGTSGSLFDEEQYF. This chain links TRBV15 with TRBJ2-7; 14 bases fit TRBD2. Trimming took 3 bases from V and 7 from J; bases not matched to a gene: 17. Germline V CDR1 and CDR2: LNHNV, YYDKDF (reference sequence). CDR3 length equals 19 residues.

This chain uses TRBV11-3 with TRBJ2-5; a weak D match, TRBD2 (5 bases). This CDR3 is 15 amino acids long. V dropped 2 bases and J dropped 5 bases, with 15 bases sitting between them. The V gene's germline CDR1 is SGHNT and CDR2 YENEEA. CDR3 sequence (DNA): TGTGCCAGCAGCTTACGGTCGGGATTTGAGGAGACCCAGTACTTC. This codes for CASSLRSGFEETQYF.

The chain combines TRBV27 with TRBJ2-6, with 8 bases matching TRBD1. CDR3 length: 17 residues. Unmatched junction bases numbered 2, after V lost 1 base and J lost 0 bases. Germline CDR1 is MNHEY and CDR2 is SMNVEV (reference sequence). CDR3 amino acids: CASSLLDRASGANVLTF. CDR3 in DNA: TGTGCCAGCAGTTTATTGGACAGGGCCTCTGGGGCCAACGTCCTGACTTTC.

The chain uses TRBV18 and TRBJ2-1; D is possibly TRBD1 (6 bases). Germline CDR1 and CDR2: KGHSH and LQKENI. Trimming took 8 bases from V and 4 from J, leaving 9 bases between them. This CDR3 spans 12 amino acids. The CDR3 region has the DNA TGTGCCAGCGGGACACCTTACAATGAGCAGTTCTTC. Translating gives CASGTPYNEQFF. The whole variable domain, remainder taken from reference TRBV18 and TRBJ2-1, is NAGVMQNPRHLVRRRGQEARLRCSPMKGHSHVYWYRQLPEEGLKFMVYLQKENIIDESGMPKERFSAEFPKEGPSILRIQQVVRGDSAAYFCASGTPYNEQFFGPGTRLTVL.

For this clone: Germline and junction disagree at one end, which may indicate a read error. The chain employs TRBV7-9 and TRBJ2-7; D is unresolved. The germline V gene has CDR1 SEHNR and CDR2 FQNEAQ (reference sequence). The CDR3 length is 12 residues. Here the CDR3 DNA reads TGTTCCAGCAGCTATAACTCCTACGAGCAGTACTTC. Translating gives CSSSYNSYEQYF.

The rearrangement uses TRBV11-2 and TRBJ1-5; D gene uncertain. With 3 bases removed from V and 6 bases from J, the gap between germline ends came to 9 bases. The CDR3 is 13 amino acids. Germline V CDR1 and CDR2: SGHAT, FQNNGV. As DNA, the CDR3 is TGTGCCAGCAGCTTCAGAGGTAGTCAGCCCCAGCATTTT. Its protein product is CASSFRGSQPQHF.

This chain links TRBV6-6 with TRBJ1-1; D is possibly TRBD1 (5 bases). The ends were cut back, 6 bases at V and 0 bases at J, with 11 bases in the middle. Germline lookup yields CDR1 MNHNY and CDR2 SVGAGI (reference sequence). The CDR3 extends over 14 amino acids. The CDR3 bases are TGTGCCAGCAGCCGCAGACAGATGAACACTGAAGCTTTCTTT. This gives the protein CASSRRQMNTEAFF.

This clone was counted a single time. V gene TRBV6-1 combines with J gene TRBJ2-3; no firm D call. Germline CDR1 is MNHNS and CDR2 is SASEGT. V gave up 1 base and J gave up 1 base, with 9 bases separating them. The CDR3 runs 15 residues. The CDR3 DNA reads TGTGCCAGCAGTGAAGGGGCCCCGCGCACAGATACGCAGTATTTT. Its translation: CASSEGAPRTDTQYF.